One and the same sample provided the 20 T cell receptor beta chains below, sequenced in a study of OX40 agonist ivuxolimab in advanced cancers. The table came from immunoSEQ multiplex PCR; TCRdb's copy has only in-frame clones and leaves some out. This table holds more than 12,000 clones, more than 65% found once. The sample consisted of CD4+ or CD8+ T cells sorted from blood, taken in a trial of the OX40 agonist ivuxolimab. The receptors were sampled from an adult with an advanced solid tumor such as melanoma, head and neck, liver or kidney cancer.

This clone was observed a few times. This chain links TRBV6-1 with TRBJ2-7; 10 positions match TRBD1. V lost 2 bases, J lost 6 bases, and 1 base stayed unmatched. The CDR3 has 13 residues. Germline values: CDR1 MNHNS, CDR2 SASEGT. The CDR3, as DNA: TGTGCCAGCAGTGAAAGGACAGGGGGCGAGCAGTACTTC. It yields the protein CASSERTGGEQYF.

The V gene is TRBV6-5, the J gene TRBJ1-1, with TRBD1 matching 7 bases. The CDR3 runs 15 residues. J was trimmed by 2 bases and V by 6 bases; bases with no gene match: 9. Germline CDR1 and CDR2: MNHEY and SVGAGI. The CDR3 coding sequence is TGTGCCAGCAGCCTCACCGGGACAGCTAACACTGAAGCTTTCTTT. Protein sequence: CASSLTGTANTEAFF.

The chain has TRBV30 and TRBJ1-2, with D possibly TRBD1 on 6 matching bases. This CDR3 is built from 13 residues. V was trimmed by 4 bases and J by 6 bases, leaving 15 bases between them. Germline-derived CDR1 and CDR2 are GTSNPN and SVGIG (reference sequence). CDR3 residues: CAWTSSGADGYTF. CDR3 bases: TGTGCCTGGACTTCCTCGGGGGCGGATGGCTACACCTTC.

The chain uses TRBV4-2 and TRBJ1-2, with TRBD1 as a possible D gene (6 bases). The CDR3 has 18 amino acids. CDR1 and CDR2 (germline): LGHNA, YNFKEQ. With 0 bases removed from V and 8 bases from J, the gap between germline ends came to 25 bases. The CDR3: CASSQDPSRGTRKEGYTF. The CDR3, as DNA: TGTGCCAGCAGCCAAGACCCGAGCCGCGGGACACGCAAGGAGGGCTACACCTTC.

V gene TRBV27 combines with J gene TRBJ2-7, with D unresolved. Per the germline V gene, CDR1 is MNHEY and CDR2 is SMNVEV (reference sequence). Trimming took 5 bases from V and 0 from J, leaving 2 bases between them. The CDR3 covers 11 residues. The CDR3 DNA sequence: TGTGCCAGCAGTCTCTCCTACGAGCAGTACTTC. Encoded protein: CASSLSYEQYF.

J is TRBJ2-7 and V is TRBV5-1; 11 bases match TRBD1. After removal of 7 bases from V and 8 bases from J, the junction contained 5 bases not matched to a gene. The germline CDR1 and CDR2 sequences are SGHRS and YFSETQ. CDR3 length equals 12 residues. The CDR3 here is CASRGQGDQQYF. CDR3 nucleotide sequence: TGCGCCAGCCGGGGACAGGGGGATCAGCAGTACTTC.

This CDR3 is CASSPDGLAGAGANVLTF. CDR3 bases: TGTGCCAGCAGCCCTGATGGACTAGCGGGAGCTGGGGCCAACGTCCTGACTTTC. This chain joins TRBV9 and TRBJ2-6; 13 bases are a match to TRBD2. The germline V gene encodes CDR1 SGDLS and CDR2 YYNGEE. V dropped 4 bases and J dropped 2; count of bases not matched to a gene: 6. The CDR3 has 18 amino acids.

The chain's CDR3 is CASSYLGTGGTQYF. The CDR3 DNA reads TGTGCCAGCAGTTACTTGGGGACTGGCGGGACCCAGTACTTC. This rearrangement joins TRBV6-6 to TRBJ2-5; tentative D call: TRBD2 (6 bases). This CDR3 spans 14 amino acids. CDR1 and CDR2 from the germline V gene are MNHNY and SVGAGI (reference sequence). V lost 1 base and J lost 7, with 13 bases in between.

The chain uses TRBV11-2 and TRBJ2-1, with D perhaps TRBD1 or TRBD2 (5 bases each). The CDR3 contains 13 residues. Germline CDR1 reads SGHAT; CDR2 reads FQNNGV. V was cut by 1 base and J by 8 bases, with 9 bases left in between. Here the CDR3 reads CASSLGGPDEQFF. The CDR3 bases are TGTGCCAGCAGCTTAGGGGGACCCGATGAGCAGTTCTTC.

This clone was seen a handful of times. The chain uses TRBV6-5 and TRBJ1-5, with D unresolved. CDR1 is MNHEY and CDR2 is SVGAGI in the germline V gene. The CDR3 spans 14 residues. V was cut by 0 bases and J by 2 bases, with 5 bases left in between. Written as DNA, the CDR3 is TGTGCCAGCAGTTACTCAAGGGGCAATCAGCCCCAGCATTTT. Translated: CASSYSRGNQPQHF.

The J gene is TRBJ2-1, the V gene TRBV19; TRBD2 agrees at 11 bases. CDR3 length: 16 amino acids. Per the germline V gene, CDR1 is LNHDA and CDR2 is SQIVND (reference sequence). V trimming: 5 bases; J trimming: 10 bases; junction bases outside the gene matches: 13. CDR3 DNA: TGTGCCAGTAGTGTCGGACTAGCGGGTGCACAATGGGAGCAGTTCTTC. This gives the protein CASSVGLAGAQWEQFF.

There are a few counts of this clone. The chain employs TRBV12-5 and TRBJ2-1, with D tentatively TRBD2 (6 bases). The CDR3 loop spans 18 amino acids. Trimming removed 1 base at V and 3 bases at J, with 19 bases between. Germline CDR1 is LGHNT and CDR2 is FRNRAP. Written as DNA, the CDR3 is TGTGCTAGTGGTTTGGGTCGTCACCGGGACTCACTCTACAATGAGCAGTTCTTC. Its translation is CASGLGRHRDSLYNEQFF.

The chain joins TRBV5-1 to TRBJ2-3; D is perhaps TRBD2 (5 bases). The CDR3 spans 16 residues. The V gene's germline CDR1 is SGHRS and CDR2 YFSETQ. V lost 3 bases and J 1 base, leaving 15 bases between the germline ends. The chain's CDR3 is CASSSEQFGGTDTQYF. The CDR3 bases are TGCGCCAGCAGCTCCGAGCAGTTCGGGGGCACAGATACGCAGTATTTT.

J is TRBJ2-1 and V is TRBV5-1; D is undetermined. This CDR3 comprises 14 residues. Germline CDR1 is SGHRS and CDR2 is YFSETQ. Deletions cut 3 bases from V and 6 bases from J, with 13 bases between. The CDR3: CASSSRHPRNEQFF. CDR3 DNA: TGCGCCAGCAGCTCCCGACATCCCCGCAATGAGCAGTTCTTC.

This clone was seen repeatedly, ten times or more. Distinct nucleotide sequences in the sample also encode this CDR3. The V call is TRBV6-5, the J call TRBJ2-7; no reliable D call. The CDR3 totals 13 residues. Trimming pared 2 bases from V and 1 base from J, leaving 6 bases between. Germline V CDR1 and CDR2: MNHEY, SVGAGI. The CDR3, as DNA: TGTGCCAGCAGTTACGCAGAGTCCTACGAGCAGTACTTC. It yields the protein CASSYAESYEQYF.

The chain has TRBV6-4 and TRBJ2-1; 7 bases are shared with TRBD1. This CDR3 is built from 14 residues. J was trimmed by 6 bases and V by 5 bases; bases with no gene match: 7. Germline CDR1 and CDR2: MRHNA and SNTAGT. CDR3 protein: CASSLRTGGNEQFF. Written as DNA, the CDR3 is TGTGCCAGCAGTCTGAGGACAGGAGGCAATGAGCAGTTCTTC.

This clone showed up just a few times. The gene calls are TRBV30 and TRBJ1-3; D not certain. CDR3 size: 11 residues. Germline loops: CDR1 GTSNPN, CDR2 SVGIG (reference sequence). V was shortened by 1 base and J by 11 bases, with 9 bases between the two germline ends. The DNA of the CDR3 is TGTGCCTGGAGTGCCCCAATGGCCATATATTTT. This encodes CAWSAPMAIYF. The whole variable domain, remainder taken from reference TRBV30 and TRBJ1-3, is SQTIHQWPATLVQPVGSPLSLECTVEGTSNPNLYWYRQAAGRGLQLLFYSVGIGQISSEVPQNLSASRPQDRQFILSSKKLLLSDSGFYLCAWSAPMAIYFGEGSWLTVV.

CDR3 sequence: CASSQAGGSEAFF. As DNA, the CDR3 is TGTGCCAGCAGCCAAGCGGGGGGTTCTGAAGCTTTCTTT. The chain recombines TRBV14 with TRBJ1-1; tentative D call: TRBD1 (5 bases). The CDR3 has 13 amino acids. V was cut by 1 base and J by 6 bases, with 9 bases left in between. Looked up from germline, CDR1 is SGHDN and CDR2 is FVKESK. The full variable domain, rest sourced from reference TRBV14 and TRBJ1-1, is EAGVTQFPSHSVIEKGQTVTLRCDPISGHDNLYWYRRVMGKEIKFLLHFVKESKQDESGMPNNRFLAERTGGTYSTLKVQPAELEDSGVYFCASSQAGGSEAFFGQGTRLTVV.

The chain joins TRBV2 to TRBJ2-1; D is perhaps TRBD1 or TRBD2 (7 bases each). V lost 1 base and J lost 9, with 13 bases in between. Germline V gives CDR1 SNHLY, CDR2 FYNNEI. This CDR3 has 14 residues. The CDR3 is CASSEGQGGSEQFF. The CDR3 coding sequence is TGTGCCAGCAGTGAAGGACAGGGAGGGAGTGAGCAGTTCTTC.

This sequence joins TRBV18 and TRBJ1-2; D remains unclear. Germline assignment: CDR1 KGHSH and CDR2 LQKENI. There are 15 residues in the CDR3. V was clipped by 2 bases and J by 7 bases, with 17 bases between them. The CDR3 region is CASSPGADYFSGYTF. In DNA, the CDR3 is TGTGCCAGCTCACCAGGAGCGGACTATTTCTCTGGCTACACCTTC. The full variable domain, with the rest looked up from reference TRBV18 and TRBJ1-2, is NAGVMQNPRHLVRRRGQEARLRCSPMKGHSHVYWYRQLPEEGLKFMVYLQKENIIDESGMPKERFSAEFPKEGPSILRIQQVVRGDSAAYFCASSPGADYFSGYTFGSGTRLTVV.